The entry below gives a single T cell receptor (beta chain) sequence along with its context. What it binds is not known. The record originates from a study of lymphopenia after photon versus proton radiotherapy. The table came from immunoSEQ multiplex PCR; TCRdb's copy has only in-frame clones and leaves some out. The sample has some 20,000 clones, more than 85% seen once; the top ten hold 11%. The CDR3 sequence is 15 residues long. Germline CDR1 is LGHNA and CDR2 is YNFKEQ. V dropped 0 bases and J dropped 8 bases, with 16 bases sitting between them. Study conclusions and caveats: Post-nadir TCR diversity decline inversely tracked overall survival among those who died. Proton therapy kept repertoires fairly stable, unlike photons, which gained effector/memory cells.

The starting material was peripheral blood, obtained from a patient treated with proton-based radiotherapy. The rearrangement uses TRBV4-2 and TRBJ1-2; perhaps TRBD1 as D (6 bases). This sequence was found in a man aged 80 or over with esophageal cancer. CDR3 in amino acids: CASSQELLDRRGYTF. The CDR3, as DNA: TGTGCCAGCAGCCAAGAATTACTAGACAGGAGAGGCTACACCTTC.